This is a list of T cell receptor beta chains from one sample in a study of blood T cells in healthy people across ages. TCRdb reanalysed the 5' RACE reads using MiXCR and keeps one entry per CDR3 protein. Of under 850,000 distinct CDR3 sequences listed, about 37% were seen once; the top ten hold 10% to 15%. The sample was blood. The receptors were gathered from a man aged 18 to 30 in good health. Both conserved end residues are part of each CDR3. The order of the fields is J gene, D gene, V gene, clone size, CDR3 DNA, CDR3 protein. D genes are given only for firm matches. Clone size is stated in some rows and not others, as once, few, many or a class when expanded.

TRBJ2-5 | - | TRBV24-1 | many | TGTGCCACCAGTTCAGGAAACTCCGAAGAGACCCAGTACTTC | CATSSGNSEETQYF
TRBJ1-4 | TRBD1 | TRBV15 | few | TGTGCCACCAGCACCCCCGGGACAGGGGGTGAAAAACTGTTTTTT | CATSTPGTGGEKLFF
TRBJ1-6 | TRBD1 | TRBV20-1 | - | TGCAGTGCTGTCCGGGACAGGAATTCACCCCTCCACTTT | CSAVRDRNSPLHF
TRBJ2-7 | TRBD2 | TRBV3-1 | - | TGTGCCAGCAGCCCTGGACTAGCGGGAAGCTGCGAGCAGTACTTC | CASSPGLAGSCEQYF
TRBJ2-3 | TRBD2 | TRBV9 | many | TGTGCCAGCAGCGTAGGAAGTTTCAGCGGGGGTGCAACAGATACGCAGTATTTT | CASSVGSFSGGATDTQYF
TRBJ2-1 | TRBD2 | TRBV7-2 | - | TGTGCCAGCAGCTTAGGGGGACTAGCGGGCCGAGTAGGTGAGCAGTTCTTC | CASSLGGLAGRVGEQFF
TRBJ1-2 | TRBD1 | TRBV7-2 | - | TGTGCCAGCAGCTCCCGGGACAGGGTTTGGATCTATGGCTACATCTTC | CASSSRDRVWIYGYIF
TRBJ2-5 | TRBD2 | TRBV5-1 | few | TGCGCCAGCAGCTTCCTAGCGGTCCAAGAGACCCAGTACTTC | CASSFLAVQETQYF
TRBJ1-1 | TRBD1 | TRBV14 | - | TGTGCCAGCAGCCCGCCCGGGACAGACCCGCCTGAAGCTTTCTTT | CASSPPGTDPPEAFF
TRBJ2-3 | TRBD1 | TRBV7-2 | - | TGTGCCAGTTCGACAGGGGCCATGGGTACGCAGTATTTT | CASSTGAMGTQYF
TRBJ1-5 | TRBD1 | TRBV29-1 | few | TGCAGCGTTATCGGACAGGGGGGATTAGATCAGCCCCAGCATTTT | CSVIGQGGLDQPQHF
TRBJ1-5 | TRBD1 | TRBV12-3/TRBV12-4 | - | TGTGCCAGCAGTTTAGGGGACAGCGGAACCTCTTATAGCAATCAGCCCCAGCATTTT | CASSLGDSGTSYSNQPQHF
TRBJ2-2 | - | TRBV5-5 | few | TGTGCCAGCATACCGGGACCGAACACCGGGGAGCTGTTTTTT | CASIPGPNTGELFF
TRBJ1-2 | - | TRBV5-1 | - | TGCGCCAGCAGCCTGGGGACGAGGGGAAACTATGGCTACACCTTC | CASSLGTRGNYGYTF
TRBJ1-2 | TRBD1 | TRBV12-5 | - | TGTGCTAGTGGTTCAAGCTTACTCTCCGGGACAGGGGCCTATGGCTACACCTTC | CASGSSLLSGTGAYGYTF
TRBJ1-1 | - | TRBV12-3/TRBV12-4 | - | TGTGCCAGCAGTTTAGGGACAGCAGCTGAAGCTTTCTTT | CASSLGTAAEAFF
TRBJ2-3 | TRBD2 | TRBV4-2 | - | TGTGCCAGCAGCCAAGTTATTAGCGGGGGTGAGCGACCAGATACGCAGTATTTT | CASSQVISGGERPDTQYF